These 18 T cell receptor beta chains came from one sample sequenced in a study of T cells in Graves' hyperthyroidism and ophthalmopathy. RNA transcripts gave rise to amplified TCR beta CDR3 regions. Using the HTBI primer set, a first-round RT-PCR was run on the TCR CDR3. TCRdb reprocessed the multiplex PCR reads with MiXCR, giving one entry per CDR3 protein. The sample yields approximately 590,000 distinct CDR3 sequences, 15% to 17% seen once. The sequencing input was blood. All receptors come from a woman in her twenties or thirties with Graves' hyperthyroidism.

This clonotype was detected many times. This chain connects TRBV7-8 to TRBJ2-3; no clear D. The CDR3 runs to 12 residues. V lost 0 bases and J lost 8, with 6 bases in between. The germline V gene has CDR1 SGHVS and CDR2 FQNEAQ. CDR3 amino acids: CASSLALGTQYF. The CDR3 DNA follows: TGTGCCAGCAGCTTAGCGCTCGGTACGCAGTATTTT.

In its sample, this clonotype was seen a few times. The chain combines TRBV11-1 with TRBJ2-1; D possibly matches TRBD1 or TRBD2 (6 bases each). Germline-derived CDR1 and CDR2 are SGHAT and FQDESV (reference sequence). This CDR3 has 16 residues. V gave up 5 bases and J gave up 5 bases, with 19 bases separating them. The CDR3 reads CASSKLGGRDNNEQFF. For the CDR3, the DNA is TGTGCCAGCAGCAAGTTGGGGGGCCGGGACAACAATGAGCAGTTCTTC.

This clonotype was observed many times. This chain connects TRBV10-3 to TRBJ1-2; D may be TRBD1 (5 bases). From germline, CDR1 is ENHRY and CDR2 SYGVKD. This CDR3 region has 14 residues. Trimming took 3 bases from V and 2 from J, leaving 10 bases between them. CDR3: CAISDPKGNYGYTF. CDR3 DNA: TGTGCCATCAGTGATCCCAAGGGGAACTATGGCTACACCTTC.

The V call is TRBV6-1, the J call TRBJ1-6; 7 bases match TRBD1. Trimming took 5 bases from V and 9 from J; bases not matched to a gene: 13. The CDR3 sequence is 16 residues long. Germline V gene sequence: CDR1 MNHNS, CDR2 SASEGT. The CDR3 loop reads CASSRSSGGVASPLHF. CDR3 nucleotide sequence: TGTGCCAGCAGTAGATCCTCAGGGGGTGTAGCTTCACCCCTCCACTTT.

The chain links TRBV6-2 or TRBV6-3 to TRBJ1-1, with 9 bases aligning to TRBD1. CDR3 size: 16 residues. Germline V CDR1 and CDR2: MNHEY, SVGEGT. V shed 0 bases and J 2 bases; nucleotides not matched to a gene: 4. The CDR3 nucleotides read TGTGCCAGCAGTTACTCGGGGACAGGGAAAAACACTGAAGCTTTCTTT. It encodes CASSYSGTGKNTEAFF.

CDR3 sequence: CASSPRTSGRSDTQYF. The CDR3 DNA reads as TGTGCCAGCAGCCCCCGGACTAGCGGGAGGTCAGATACGCAGTATTTT. This chain connects TRBV9 to TRBJ2-3, with 14 bases that match TRBD2. The CDR3 is 16 residues long. Trimming removed 4 bases from V and 4 bases from J; junction bases left unmatched: 5. The V gene's germline CDR1 is SGDLS and CDR2 YYNGEE.

J is TRBJ1-2 and V is TRBV24-1, with D perhaps TRBD1 (6 bases). V was trimmed by 2 bases and J by 4 bases, leaving 7 bases between them. Germline CDR1 KGHDR, CDR2 SFDVKD. This CDR3 spans 13 amino acids. The CDR3 protein is CATSDSTGYGYTF. For the CDR3, the DNA is TGTGCCACCAGTGATTCGACAGGCTATGGCTACACCTTC.

This clonotype was seen only a few times. J is TRBJ1-2 and V is TRBV6-2 or TRBV6-3; D may be TRBD1 (6 bases). The CDR3 totals 14 residues. V was clipped by 7 bases and J by 2 bases, with 14 bases between them. Looked up from germline, CDR1 is MNHEY and CDR2 is SVGEGT. The CDR3: CASKRGTYNYGYTF. The CDR3 nucleotides read TGTGCCAGCAAAAGGGGGACCTACAACTATGGCTACACCTTC.

There are a few counts of this clonotype. With a much larger clone just one base away, this may be a read error. The chain uses TRBV20-1 and TRBJ2-5; D possibly corresponds to TRBD1 (6 bases). This CDR3 comprises 14 residues. Trimming cost V 0 bases and J 1 base, with 9 bases left between them. Germline lookup yields CDR1 DFQATT and CDR2 SNEGSKA (reference sequence). CDR3 bases: TGCAGTGCTAGAGAAGACAGGTCCCAAGAGACCCAGTACTTC. Amino acids: CSAREDRSQETQYF.

This clonotype came up many times. The chain combines TRBV5-6 with TRBJ1-5; 7 bases are shared with TRBD1. Germline V gives CDR1 SGHDT, CDR2 YYEEEE. The CDR3 consists of 14 residues. After removal of 4 bases from V and 3 bases from J, the junction contained 4 bases not matched to a gene. CDR3 amino acids: CASSRQGDNQPQHF. The CDR3 bases are TGTGCCAGCAGCCGACAGGGAGACAATCAGCCCCAGCATTTT. Full variable domain (outside the CDR3, taken from reference TRBV5-6 and TRBJ1-5): DAGVTQSPTHLIKTRGQQVTLRCSPKSGHDTVSWYQQALGQGPQFIFQYYEEEERQRGNFPDRFSGHQFPNYSSELNVNALLLGDSALYLCASSRQGDNQPQHFGDGTRLSIL.

Ten or more counts support this clonotype. The genes are TRBV13 and TRBJ2-7; D unclear. CDR1 and CDR2 (germline): PRHDT, FYEKMQ (reference sequence). The CDR3 spans 13 residues. Trimming pared 3 bases from V and 5 bases from J, leaving 11 bases between. The CDR3 region is CASSFSIGDEQYF. In DNA, the CDR3 is TGTGCCAGCAGCTTTAGTATCGGCGACGAGCAGTACTTC.

This chain joins TRBV7-2 and TRBJ2-1; 14 bases map to TRBD2. The V gene end was trimmed by 1 base and the J gene end by 9 bases; junction bases not matched to a gene: 5. This CDR3 comprises 16 residues. Germline V lookup: CDR1 SGHTA, CDR2 FQGNSA. CDR3 DNA sequence: TGTGCCAGCAGCTTAGGGGGACTAGCGGGAGCTGGTGAGCAGTTCTTC. Encoded protein: CASSLGGLAGAGEQFF. Complete variable domain (other parts from reference TRBV7-2 and TRBJ2-1): GAGVSQSPSNKVTEKGKDVELRCDPISGHTALYWYRQSLGQGLEFLIYFQGNSAPDKSGLPSDRFSAERTGGSVSTLTIQRTQQEDSAVYLCASSLGGLAGAGEQFFGPGTRLTVL.

The rearrangement uses TRBV20-1 and TRBJ2-7; TRBD1 is a possible D gene (6 bases). The CDR3 covers 16 residues. CDR1 is DFQATT, CDR2 SNEGSKA, per germline (reference sequence). The V end lost 0 bases, the J end lost 1 base, and 16 bases lay between the germline ends. As DNA, the CDR3 is TGCAGTGCTAGAGATCGTGGGCCTACAGGGTCCTACGAGCAGTACTTC. Amino acid sequence: CSARDRGPTGSYEQYF.

The V and J genes are TRBV18 and TRBJ1-2; possibly TRBD1 for D (5 bases). The CDR3 is made up of 15 amino acids. V lost 6 bases and J 2 bases, leaving 16 bases between the germline ends. Looked up from germline, CDR1 is KGHSH and CDR2 is LQKENI. Here the CDR3 DNA reads TGTGCCAGCTCCCCTGAGGAGGGGTTAAACTATGGCTACACCTTC. Translated: CASSPEEGLNYGYTF.

This clonotype was observed many times. CDR3: CASSLAWDSNTDTQYF. CDR3 coding DNA: TGTGCCAGCAGCTTAGCTTGGGACTCGAACACAGATACGCAGTATTTT. The chain uses TRBV7-8 and TRBJ2-3; TRBD2 is a possible D gene (6 bases). Germline V gives CDR1 SGHVS, CDR2 FQNEAQ. This CDR3 is 16 amino acids long. Trimming took 0 bases from V and 2 from J, leaving 12 bases between them.

This clonotype was recorded at least ten times. The CDR3 region has the DNA TGTGCCAGCAGCTTATGGGTCCGGGACAGGGGGGGCAATGAGCAGTTCTTC. Translating gives CASSLWVRDRGGNEQFF. The chain joins TRBV11-2 to TRBJ2-1, with TRBD1 identical over 11 bases. The V segment lost 2 bases and the J segment 6 bases; nucleotides outside the gene matches: 9. CDR3 length: 17 residues. Germline V CDR1 and CDR2: SGHAT, FQNNGV.

This clonotype showed up many times. V gene TRBV2 combines with J gene TRBJ2-4; 8 bases map to TRBD2. With 5 bases clipped from V and 0 bases from J, the junction kept 9 bases outside the gene matches. CDR3 size: 17 residues. Germline CDR1 SNHLY, CDR2 FYNNEI. The CDR3 sequence is CASSLSGGGLAKNIQYF. The CDR3 DNA reads as TGTGCCAGCAGTCTAAGCGGGGGAGGGTTAGCCAAAAACATTCAGTACTTC.

The chain employs TRBV19 and TRBJ2-1; D uncertain. Per germline, CDR1 LNHDA and CDR2 SQIVND (reference sequence). Trimming stripped 4 bases from V and 5 bases from J, with 6 bases between. This CDR3 is built from 12 residues. DNA of the CDR3: TGTGCCAGTAGTACCCTAAACAATGAGCAGTTCTTC. Translation: CASSTLNNEQFF.